This TCR beta chain is from a study of blood T cell repertoires in COVID-19. Study overall: COVID-19 samples collected from the United States, Italy and Spain covered acute and convalescent phases. Nucleic acid was either cDNA or gDNA, and it came from T cells, B-cell-depleted T cells, or PBMCs.

The authors' processing: Reference gene primer amplification gave estimated nucleated cell counts. The assay was immunoSEQ multiplex PCR, and TCRdb's table has in-frame clones only and misses some. That table is the source of V, J and clone size, and D and trimming were worked out from the DNA. The data contain 80,000 to 100,000 clones, around 82% of them singletons. The clonotype was recovered from a man aged 50-60 years who had recovered from COVID-19. Sequencing was done on a sample of peripheral blood.

CDR3 sequence: CASRGPSDIQYF. The DNA for the CDR3 is TGTGCCAGTAGGGGGCCGTCGGACATTCAGTACTTC. V gene TRBV19 combines with J gene TRBJ2-4; TRBD1 might be the D (5 bases). The V and J ends lost 6 bases and 8 bases respectively, with 11 bases between them. This CDR3 region has 12 residues. CDR1 and CDR2 from the germline V gene are LNHDA and SQIVND (reference sequence).